Below, 14 T cell receptor beta chains from the same sample are listed, as sequenced in a study of human T cells and chemical hapten exposure. Stated time point: patch test 1, 2 weeks after DPC sensitization. Described treatment: therapeutic diphenylcyclopropenone sensitization with weekly scalp DPC. From the RACE reads, TCRdb called clonotypes with MiXCR, one entry per CDR3 protein. The data show roughly 160,000 distinct CDR3 sequences, with 14% seen just once and around 1.7% held by the top ten. The input for sequencing was whole blood, taken in connection with sensitization to the hapten diphenylcyclopropenone (DPC). These receptors were obtained from a woman in her 30s with alopecia areata. Some clones in this sample may be carry-over from other donors' samples.

The chain couples TRBV10-3 to TRBJ2-5; D may match TRBD1 or TRBD2 (6 bases each). The CDR3 contains 14 residues. Germline V lookup: CDR1 ENHRY, CDR2 SYGVKD. Deletions cut 5 bases from V and 0 bases from J, with 10 bases between. DNA of the CDR3: TGTGCCATCAGTCGGGGGCTAGACCAAGAGACCCAGTACTTC. Its translation is CAISRGLDQETQYF.

The chain recombines TRBV5-5 with TRBJ1-1; no clear D. Germline V gene sequence: CDR1 SGHKS, CDR2 YYEKEE (reference sequence). Trimming took 2 bases from V and 0 from J, leaving 11 bases between them. The CDR3 contains 15 residues. CDR3 sequence: CASSFLGIMNTEAFF. Here the CDR3 DNA reads TGTGCCAGCAGCTTCCTGGGGATCATGAACACTGAAGCTTTCTTT.

The chain recombines TRBV12-3 or TRBV12-4 with TRBJ1-5; no clear D. CDR3 size: 14 residues. Trimming left V 6 bases short and J 3 bases short, with 12 bases between. The chain's CDR3 is CASSLLGFNQPQHF. The CDR3 nucleotides are TGTGCCAGCAGCCTCTTGGGTTTCAATCAGCCCCAGCATTTT.

The chain is built from TRBV12-3 or TRBV12-4 and TRBJ1-6; D remains unclear. This CDR3 has 13 amino acids. The germline V and J ends were trimmed by 3 bases and 5 bases, with 5 bases remaining between them. CDR3 DNA: TGTGCCAGCAGTTTTGAGGATAATTCACCCCTCCACTTT. Amino acid sequence: CASSFEDNSPLHF.

J is TRBJ1-5 and V is TRBV7-9; unclear D gene. The CDR3 is made up of 12 amino acids. The germline gives CDR1 SEHNR, CDR2 FQNEAQ (reference sequence). V lost 5 bases and J lost 6, with 8 bases in between. The CDR3 bases are TGTGCCAGCAGCCGACCACCTCAGCCCCAGCATTTT. It specifies CASSRPPQPQHF.

This clonotype has more than one count but fewer than ten. The chain carries TRBV3-1 and TRBJ2-7; D may be TRBD2 (6 bases). Trimming took off 0 bases at V and 9 bases at J, with 12 bases between the two ends. The CDR3 totals 13 residues. The germline V gene encodes CDR1 LGHDT and CDR2 YNNKEL (reference sequence). The CDR3 coding sequence is TGTGCCAGCAGCCAAGACCTGGCGGGAAGGCAGTACTTC. Its protein product is CASSQDLAGRQYF.

This clonotype was seen repeatedly, ten times or more. This chain uses TRBV20-1 with TRBJ2-1; 10 bases fit TRBD1. The germline V gene encodes CDR1 DFQATT and CDR2 SNEGSKA (reference sequence). Trimming at V came to 6 bases and at J to 6 bases, leaving 5 bases not matched to a gene. The length of the CDR3 is 13 residues. The CDR3 sequence is CSAGTGVGNEQFF. The CDR3 coding sequence is TGCAGTGCCGGGACAGGGGTGGGCAATGAGCAGTTCTTC.

The table lists this clonotype with a few counts. The gene calls are TRBV28 and TRBJ2-5; a weak D match, TRBD1 (6 bases). Trimming cost V 4 bases and J 4 bases, with 7 bases left between them. CDR1 MDHEN and CDR2 SYDVKM come from the germline V gene. This CDR3 has 12 residues. The DNA for the CDR3 is TGTGCCAGCAGTTCAGGGGTAGAGACCCAGTACTTC. It translates to CASSSGVETQYF.

The chain links TRBV30 to TRBJ2-1; 9 bases agree with TRBD2. The CDR3 runs to 15 residues. V was pared by 2 bases and J by 5 bases, with 7 bases of the junction left unmatched. Germline CDR1 reads GTSNPN; CDR2 reads SVGIG (reference sequence). CDR3 residues: CAWSRGLAPNNEQFF. The CDR3 DNA sequence: TGTGCCTGGAGTAGGGGACTAGCTCCCAACAATGAGCAGTTCTTC.

This clonotype was observed a few times. The chain combines TRBV6-6 with TRBJ2-7; 7 bases map to TRBD1. The trim removed 5 bases at V and 4 bases at J, leaving 11 bases unmatched. Germline V gene sequence: CDR1 MNHNY, CDR2 SVGAGI (reference sequence). The CDR3 consists of 15 residues. The CDR3 DNA reads TGTGCCAGCAGTGATCCCGCCGGGACAGAATACGAGCAGTACTTC. It yields the protein CASSDPAGTEYEQYF.

V and J are TRBV28 and TRBJ2-1; TRBD1 agrees at 7 bases. Germline lookup yields CDR1 MDHEN and CDR2 SYDVKM. V was clipped by 7 bases and J by 1 base; unmatched bases: 10. This CDR3 has 16 amino acids. The CDR3 reads CASNPVKGASYNEQFF. CDR3 sequence (DNA): TGTGCCAGCAACCCTGTGAAGGGGGCTTCCTACAATGAGCAGTTCTTC. The entire variable domain, with the rest obtained from reference TRBV28 and TRBJ2-1, is as follows: DVKVTQSSRYLVKRTGEKVFLECVQDMDHENMFWYRQDPGLGLRLIYFSYDVKMKEKGDIPEGYSVSREKKERFSLILESASTNQTSMYLCASNPVKGASYNEQFFGPGTRLTVL.

This clonotype showed up just a few times. The V call is TRBV28, the J call TRBJ2-1; 8 nucleotides match TRBD1. Germline V gives CDR1 MDHEN, CDR2 SYDVKM. Trimming cost V 6 bases and J 4 bases; bases outside gene matches: 8. This CDR3 region has 15 residues. In DNA form, the CDR3 reads TGTGCCAGCAGCCGGGGGACAGGAGAATACAATGAGCAGTTCTTC. Its translation: CASSRGTGEYNEQFF.

This clonotype was seen many times. The V call is TRBV7-3, the J call TRBJ1-1; D is ambiguous. This CDR3 is built from 13 residues. Trimming cost V 1 base and J 1 base, with 4 bases left between them. Germline V gene data show CDR1 as SGHTA and CDR2 as FQGTGA. The DNA of the CDR3 is TGTGCCAGCAGCTTAAAGAGGAACACTGAAGCTTTCTTT. Protein sequence: CASSLKRNTEAFF.

This clonotype was counted a few times. No DNA is shown, since the ends of the CDR3 on it are uncertain; the CDR3 is the one TCRdb lists. The rearrangement uses TRBV12-3 or TRBV12-4 and TRBJ1-4. 19 amino acids form the CDR3, both terminal residues included. Here the CDR3 reads CASSSLGRSGRATNEKLFF.